These T cell receptor beta chains were read from a single sample in a study of blood T cell repertoires in COVID-19. TCRdb's table, derived via immunoSEQ multiplex PCR, lists solely in-frame clones and lacks some. The data hold roughly 46,000 clones, with over 80% observed a single time. Material for sequencing was peripheral blood. These receptors all stem from a human donor with active COVID-19. The donor label of this sample is uncertain. CDR3s include the opening cysteine and the closing phenylalanine or tryptophan. The order of the fields is V gene, J gene, D gene, clone size, CDR3 length, CDR3 DNA, CDR3 protein. The D gene is left open where the match is weak. A row's size may be missing; if present it is once, few, many or a size class.

v_call: TRBV5-6; j_call: TRBJ2-7; d_call: .; clone_size: .; cdr3_length: 13; cdr3_nt: TGTGCCAGCAGCTTGTATACAGGGAACGAGCAGTACTTC; cdr3_aa: CASSLYTGNEQYF
v_call: TRBV5-4; j_call: TRBJ2-1; d_call: .; clone_size: .; cdr3_length: 16; cdr3_nt: TGTGCCAGCAGCTTGGACGGTGCTCCCTCGGGCAATGAGCAGTTCTTC; cdr3_aa: CASSLDGAPSGNEQFF
v_call: TRBV6-2/TRBV6-3; j_call: TRBJ2-1; d_call: .; clone_size: .; cdr3_length: 13; cdr3_nt: TGTGCCAGCAGTTACTTCTGGGGCGATGAGCAGTTCTTC; cdr3_aa: CASSYFWGDEQFF
v_call: TRBV4-3; j_call: TRBJ2-5; d_call: TRBD2; clone_size: .; cdr3_length: 16; cdr3_nt: TGCGCCAGCAGCCAAGAAGCGGGAGGGCCGGAGGAGACCCAGTACTTC; cdr3_aa: CASSQEAGGPEETQYF
v_call: TRBV28; j_call: TRBJ1-5; d_call: .; clone_size: .; cdr3_length: 13; cdr3_nt: TGTGCCAGCAGACAAACAGGGAATCAGCCCCAGCATTTT; cdr3_aa: CASRQTGNQPQHF
v_call: TRBV5-6; j_call: TRBJ2-2; d_call: TRBD1; clone_size: .; cdr3_length: 15; cdr3_nt: TGTGCCAGCAGCGCCGACAGGGGGCGAATCGGGGAGCTGTTTTTT; cdr3_aa: CASSADRGRIGELFF
v_call: TRBV5-1; j_call: TRBJ2-6; d_call: .; clone_size: .; cdr3_length: 19; cdr3_nt: TGCGCCAGCAGCTTGGCCGTGGTGGCGGACATCTCTGGGGCCAACGTCCTGACTTTC; cdr3_aa: CASSLAVVADISGANVLTF
v_call: TRBV5-4; j_call: TRBJ2-1; d_call: TRBD1; clone_size: .; cdr3_length: 15; cdr3_nt: TGTGCCAGCAGCTTAGACAGGGGGAGTCACAATGAGCAGTTCTTC; cdr3_aa: CASSLDRGSHNEQFF
v_call: TRBV20-1; j_call: TRBJ2-5; d_call: .; clone_size: few; cdr3_length: 16; cdr3_nt: TGCAGTGCTAGTAGGGTTCCGACAGGACATCGAGAGACCCAGTACTTC; cdr3_aa: CSASRVPTGHRETQYF
v_call: TRBV2; j_call: TRBJ2-7; d_call: .; clone_size: .; cdr3_length: 14; cdr3_nt: TGTGCCAGCAGTGTTTTGGGCAATACCTACGAGCAGTACTTC; cdr3_aa: CASSVLGNTYEQYF
v_call: TRBV4-1; j_call: TRBJ2-3; d_call: .; clone_size: .; cdr3_length: 14; cdr3_nt: TGCGCCAGCAGCCGACGGGAAAGCACAGATACGCAGTATTTT; cdr3_aa: CASSRRESTDTQYF
v_call: TRBV4-3; j_call: TRBJ1-2; d_call: .; clone_size: .; cdr3_length: 15; cdr3_nt: TGCGCCAGCAGCCAAAAATGGCCAGGGGAGGGTGGCTACACCTTC; cdr3_aa: CASSQKWPGEGGYTF
v_call: TRBV30; j_call: TRBJ1-1; d_call: TRBD1; clone_size: .; cdr3_length: 14; cdr3_nt: TGTGCCTGGACAAGACAGGGGACGCTAACTGAAGCTTTCTTT; cdr3_aa: CAWTRQGTLTEAFF
v_call: TRBV23-1; j_call: TRBJ1-2; d_call: .; clone_size: .; cdr3_length: 14; cdr3_nt: TGCGCCAGCAGTCAATCGTGGGGGGACGATGGCTACACCTTC; cdr3_aa: CASSQSWGDDGYTF
v_call: TRBV3-1/TRBV3-2; j_call: TRBJ2-3; d_call: .; clone_size: .; cdr3_length: 15; cdr3_nt: TGTGCCAGCAGCCAAGATACACAGCCAACAGATACGCAGTATTTT; cdr3_aa: CASSQDTQPTDTQYF
v_call: TRBV18; j_call: TRBJ1-2; d_call: .; clone_size: .; cdr3_length: 15; cdr3_nt: TGTGCCAGCTCACCAGGGGGCGGCAGTTTAAATGGCTACACCTTC; cdr3_aa: CASSPGGGSLNGYTF
v_call: TRBV7-7; j_call: TRBJ2-1; d_call: TRBD1; clone_size: .; cdr3_length: 15; cdr3_nt: TGTGCTAGCAGCCCCACAGGGGGCGGCTACAATGAGCAGTTCTTC; cdr3_aa: CASSPTGGGYNEQFF
v_call: TRBV3-1/TRBV3-2; j_call: TRBJ2-7; d_call: TRBD1; clone_size: .; cdr3_length: 14; cdr3_nt: TGTGCCAGCAGCCAAGGCCGACAGGGGAACGAGCAGTACTTC; cdr3_aa: CASSQGRQGNEQYF
v_call: TRBV27; j_call: TRBJ2-5; d_call: .; clone_size: .; cdr3_length: 14; cdr3_nt: TGTGCCAGCAGCCTAGAGCCCACAGGGGAGACCCAGTACTTC; cdr3_aa: CASSLEPTGETQYF
v_call: TRBV6-5; j_call: TRBJ2-1; d_call: .; clone_size: .; cdr3_length: 15; cdr3_nt: TGTGCCAGCAGTTACTCGATGACAGGTTACAATGAGCAGTTCTTC; cdr3_aa: CASSYSMTGYNEQFF
v_call: TRBV11-3; j_call: TRBJ2-2; d_call: TRBD1; clone_size: .; cdr3_length: 15; cdr3_nt: TGTGCCAGCAGCTGGGACAGCCGAGGCACCGGGGAGCTGTTTTTT; cdr3_aa: CASSWDSRGTGELFF
v_call: TRBV28; j_call: TRBJ2-2; d_call: .; clone_size: .; cdr3_length: 16; cdr3_nt: TGTGCCAGCAGTCCGAGGGGACTGGAGAACACCGGGGAGCTGTTTTTT; cdr3_aa: CASSPRGLENTGELFF
v_call: TRBV11-2; j_call: TRBJ2-1; d_call: .; clone_size: .; cdr3_length: 15; cdr3_nt: TGTGCCAGCAGCTTAGATTGGGCCGCTAACAATGAGCAGTTCTTC; cdr3_aa: CASSLDWAANNEQFF
v_call: TRBV2; j_call: TRBJ2-2; d_call: .; clone_size: .; cdr3_length: 11; cdr3_nt: TGTGCCAGCGGCTACACCGGGGAGCTGTTTTTT; cdr3_aa: CASGYTGELFF
v_call: TRBV14; j_call: TRBJ2-7; d_call: TRBD2; clone_size: .; cdr3_length: 19; cdr3_nt: TGTGCCAGCAGCCACTCTGTACTAGCGGGAGGGAGGAGCTCCTACGAGCAGTACTTC; cdr3_aa: CASSHSVLAGGRSSYEQYF
v_call: TRBV20-1; j_call: TRBJ2-7; d_call: TRBD2; clone_size: .; cdr3_length: 11; cdr3_nt: TGCAGTGCTGGGGGGGTCTACGAGCAGTACTTC; cdr3_aa: CSAGGVYEQYF
v_call: TRBV2; j_call: TRBJ2-1; d_call: .; clone_size: few; cdr3_length: 15; cdr3_nt: TGTGCCAGCAGTATACAGGGCAGGGATGACGATGAGCAGTTCTTC; cdr3_aa: CASSIQGRDDDEQFF
v_call: TRBV7-3; j_call: TRBJ1-1; d_call: .; clone_size: once; cdr3_length: 13; cdr3_nt: TGTGCCAGCAGCTTATCGGGAGGTACTGAAGCTTTCTTT; cdr3_aa: CASSLSGGTEAFF
v_call: TRBV6-6; j_call: TRBJ2-7; d_call: TRBD2; clone_size: once; cdr3_length: 16; cdr3_nt: TGTGCCAGCAGTTCCCCAGGGACTAGCGGGAGCTACGAGCAGTACTTC; cdr3_aa: CASSSPGTSGSYEQYF
v_call: TRBV29-1; j_call: TRBJ1-4; d_call: TRBD1; clone_size: .; cdr3_length: 10; cdr3_nt: TGCAGCGTTTACAGGGGAGGACTGTTTTTT; cdr3_aa: CSVYRGGLFF
v_call: TRBV4-1; j_call: TRBJ1-5; d_call: .; clone_size: once; cdr3_length: 16; cdr3_nt: TGCGCCAGCAGCCACCCCCTCCGAGGTAGCAATCAGCCCCAGCATTTT; cdr3_aa: CASSHPLRGSNQPQHF
v_call: TRBV29-1; j_call: TRBJ2-7; d_call: .; clone_size: .; cdr3_length: 11; cdr3_nt: TGCAGCGTTGAAGTGGCCTTCGAGCAGTACTTC; cdr3_aa: CSVEVAFEQYF
v_call: TRBV14; j_call: TRBJ2-5; d_call: .; clone_size: .; cdr3_length: 13; cdr3_nt: TGTGCCAGCAGCCAAGATATAAGGGGAACCCAGTACTTC; cdr3_aa: CASSQDIRGTQYF
v_call: TRBV7-8; j_call: TRBJ2-1; d_call: TRBD2; clone_size: .; cdr3_length: 19; cdr3_nt: TGTGCCAGCAGCTTAGCCCAGGGGGGGTTGGCTAGCGGGAGTAACGAGCAGTTCTTC; cdr3_aa: CASSLAQGGLASGSNEQFF
v_call: TRBV13; j_call: TRBJ1-6; d_call: .; clone_size: few; cdr3_length: 17; cdr3_nt: TGTGCCAGCAGCTCACAGAGGGGGAGCTCCTATAATTCACCCCTCCACTTT; cdr3_aa: CASSSQRGSSYNSPLHF
v_call: TRBV28; j_call: TRBJ1-2; d_call: .; clone_size: .; cdr3_length: 13; cdr3_nt: TGTGCCAGCAGTTTAGCGGGGACCTCTGGCTACACCTTC; cdr3_aa: CASSLAGTSGYTF
v_call: TRBV2; j_call: TRBJ1-5; d_call: .; clone_size: few; cdr3_length: 16; cdr3_nt: TGTGCCAGCAGTGAAGGAACAGCGGCAGTTAATCAGCCCCAGCATTTT; cdr3_aa: CASSEGTAAVNQPQHF
v_call: TRBV19; j_call: TRBJ2-5; d_call: TRBD1; clone_size: .; cdr3_length: 16; cdr3_nt: TGTGCCAGTAGAGCCCTACAGGGGCTGGCTCAAGAGACCCAGTACTTC; cdr3_aa: CASRALQGLAQETQYF
v_call: TRBV18; j_call: TRBJ2-7; d_call: TRBD1; clone_size: .; cdr3_length: 14; cdr3_nt: TGTGCCAGCTCCCCCGGGACAGTGGGCTACGAGCAGTACTTC; cdr3_aa: CASSPGTVGYEQYF
v_call: TRBV7-3; j_call: TRBJ2-3; d_call: TRBD2; clone_size: .; cdr3_length: 17; cdr3_nt: TGTGCCAGCAGCTTAAAGGGACTAGCGGGATTCCCAGATACGCAGTATTTT; cdr3_aa: CASSLKGLAGFPDTQYF
v_call: TRBV5-6; j_call: TRBJ2-3; d_call: .; clone_size: .; cdr3_length: 15; cdr3_nt: TGTGCCAGCAGCTTGGGGCCCGAGGGCACAGATACGCAGTATTTT; cdr3_aa: CASSLGPEGTDTQYF
v_call: TRBV28; j_call: TRBJ1-4; d_call: .; clone_size: .; cdr3_length: 12; cdr3_nt: TGTGCCAGCAGTTCTAGTTCGGAAAAACTGTTTTTT; cdr3_aa: CASSSSSEKLFF
v_call: TRBV2; j_call: TRBJ1-5; d_call: .; clone_size: .; cdr3_length: 14; cdr3_nt: TGTGCCAGCAGTGAGGTAATACAGGATCAGCCCCAGCATTTT; cdr3_aa: CASSEVIQDQPQHF
v_call: TRBV5-1; j_call: TRBJ2-7; d_call: TRBD2; clone_size: .; cdr3_length: 14; cdr3_nt: TGCGCCAGCAGCACTAGCGGGAGTTTAAGCGAGCAGTACTTC; cdr3_aa: CASSTSGSLSEQYF
v_call: TRBV6-6; j_call: TRBJ2-7; d_call: TRBD1; clone_size: .; cdr3_length: 15; cdr3_nt: TGTGCCAGCAGCTACGGACAGGGGGCGGTCTACGAGCAGTACTTC; cdr3_aa: CASSYGQGAVYEQYF
v_call: TRBV7-9; j_call: TRBJ2-2; d_call: .; clone_size: .; cdr3_length: 14; cdr3_nt: TGTGCCAGCAGAGGGGACTCCCTTTCCGGGGAGCTGTTTTTT; cdr3_aa: CASRGDSLSGELFF
v_call: TRBV4-3; j_call: TRBJ2-1; d_call: .; clone_size: .; cdr3_length: 14; cdr3_nt: TGCGCCAGCAGCCCTGGGCCTTACTACAATGAGCAGTTCTTC; cdr3_aa: CASSPGPYYNEQFF
v_call: TRBV24-1; j_call: TRBJ2-1; d_call: TRBD2; clone_size: .; cdr3_length: 16; cdr3_nt: TGTGCCACCAGTGATCCGACTAGCGGAGCGTACAATGAGCAGTTCTTC; cdr3_aa: CATSDPTSGAYNEQFF
v_call: TRBV11-3; j_call: TRBJ2-1; d_call: .; clone_size: once; cdr3_length: 13; cdr3_nt: TGTGCCAGCAGCTTTGTGGGGCAGAGTGAGCAGTTCTTC; cdr3_aa: CASSFVGQSEQFF
v_call: TRBV18; j_call: TRBJ1-1; d_call: TRBD1; clone_size: once; cdr3_length: 16; cdr3_nt: TGTGCCAGCTCGCCGGGACAGGGGGGCGCGAACACTGAAGCTTTCTTT; cdr3_aa: CASSPGQGGANTEAFF
v_call: TRBV28; j_call: TRBJ2-7; d_call: .; clone_size: .; cdr3_length: 11; cdr3_nt: TGTGCCAGCAGTGCGACCTACGAGCAGTACTTC; cdr3_aa: CASSATYEQYF
v_call: TRBV28; j_call: TRBJ2-3; d_call: .; clone_size: .; cdr3_length: 17; cdr3_nt: TGTGCCAGCAGTTCCTACCCCCCGGGACTCGCCACAGATACGCAGTATTTT; cdr3_aa: CASSSYPPGLATDTQYF
v_call: TRBV5-6; j_call: TRBJ2-3; d_call: TRBD2; clone_size: .; cdr3_length: 16; cdr3_nt: TGTGCCAGCAGCTCGGGACTAGCTTTTGTGACAGATACGCAGTATTTT; cdr3_aa: CASSSGLAFVTDTQYF
v_call: TRBV19; j_call: TRBJ2-5; d_call: .; clone_size: .; cdr3_length: 15; cdr3_nt: TGTGCCAGTAGTTTCAGACAGGGAGGAGTAGAGACCCAGTACTTC; cdr3_aa: CASSFRQGGVETQYF
v_call: TRBV3-1/TRBV3-2; j_call: TRBJ1-3; d_call: TRBD1; clone_size: .; cdr3_length: 14; cdr3_nt: TGTGCCAGCAGCCAAGCGGGACAGATAAACACCATATATTTT; cdr3_aa: CASSQAGQINTIYF